This T cell receptor beta chain was sequenced for a study of molecular identifiers for immune sequencing clone quantification. Study overall: Sequencing covered four of five parts into which replicate RNA from approximately 20,000 or 98,000 naive CD8 cells was split. Points from the study as a whole: More than 98% of effector molecules, versus under 1% of naive-cell molecules, belonged to clones above 20 RNA copies. Barcodes shared by identical TCR molecules could lead to underestimated sizes of highly expanded clones.

Germline CDR1 is SQVTM and CDR2 is ANQGSEA. This CDR3 has 13 amino acids. J lost 1 base, V lost 7 bases, and 4 bases had no gene match. This clonotype was counted only a few times. The antigen is unknown. Each CDR3 protein is one row after TCRdb ran MiXCR on the PCR reads. The table records some 590,000 distinct CDR3 sequences, roughly 25% of them present only once. Researchers sorted naive CD8 T cells as cells that were CD8+CD4-CCR7+CD45RA+. This chain uses TRBV29-1 with TRBJ2-7; 10 bases are shared with TRBD1. What was sequenced was naive CD8+ T cells from blood, with Jurkat cell RNA spiked in. Subset here: FACS-sorted CD8+CD4-CCR7+CD45RA+ naive T cells. This clonotype was obtained from a human donor in good health. Some libraries in this study had Jurkat cell RNA spiked in. CDR3 region: CSATGGWSYEQYF. The CDR3 DNA follows: TGCAGCGCGACAGGGGGCTGGTCCTACGAGCAGTACTTC.